The clone carrying this T cell receptor (beta chain) was picked up many times. The antigen remains undetermined. V lost 12 bases, J lost 5 bases, and 5 bases stayed unmatched. The CDR3 consists of 13 residues. In germline, CDR1 is KGHDR, CDR2 SFDVKD. This sample was taken from a study of T cells after yellow fever vaccination. Study conclusions and caveats: Faster peaking, at day 5 versus 15, marked a secondary response that was weaker.

TCRdb passed the 5' RACE reads through MiXCR, listing each CDR3 protein once. The repertoire holds some 350,000 distinct CDR3 sequences, with 8.5% to 9% as singletons. The sequence derives from a man aged 18 to 29 who received the YFV17D yellow fever vaccine. V gene TRBV24-1 combines with J gene TRBJ2-2; 10 nucleotides agree with TRBD1. The source material was PBMCs, sampled on the day of the first yellow fever vaccination. The CDR3 DNA follows: TGTGCCTCGGGACAGGGGTCGACCGGGGAGCTGTTTTTT. This codes for CASGQGSTGELFF.